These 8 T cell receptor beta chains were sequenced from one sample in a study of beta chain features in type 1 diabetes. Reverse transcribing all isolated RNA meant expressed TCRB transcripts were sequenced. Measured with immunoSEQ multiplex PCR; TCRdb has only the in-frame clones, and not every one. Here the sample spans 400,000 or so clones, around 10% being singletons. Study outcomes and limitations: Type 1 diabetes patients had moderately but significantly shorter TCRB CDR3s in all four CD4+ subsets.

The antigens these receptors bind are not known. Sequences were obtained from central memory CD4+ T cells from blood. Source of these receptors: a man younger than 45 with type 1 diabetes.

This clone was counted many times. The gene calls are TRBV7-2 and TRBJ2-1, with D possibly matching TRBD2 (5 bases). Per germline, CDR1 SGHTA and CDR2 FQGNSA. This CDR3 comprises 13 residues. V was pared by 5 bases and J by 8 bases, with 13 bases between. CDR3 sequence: CASSLTRNDEQFF. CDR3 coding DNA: TGTGCCAGCAGCCTCACTAGGAATGATGAGCAGTTCTTC.

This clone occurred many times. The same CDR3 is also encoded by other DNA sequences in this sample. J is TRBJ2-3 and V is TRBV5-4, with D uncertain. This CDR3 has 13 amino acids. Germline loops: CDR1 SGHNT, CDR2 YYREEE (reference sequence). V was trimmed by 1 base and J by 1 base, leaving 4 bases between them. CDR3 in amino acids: CASSLYGTDTQYF. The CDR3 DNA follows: TGTGCCAGCAGCTTGTATGGCACAGATACGCAGTATTTT.

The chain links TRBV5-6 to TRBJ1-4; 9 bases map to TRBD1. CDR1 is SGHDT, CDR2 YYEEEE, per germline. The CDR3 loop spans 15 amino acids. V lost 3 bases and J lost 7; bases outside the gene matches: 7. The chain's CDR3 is CASSSWTGEGEKLFF. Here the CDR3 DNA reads TGTGCCAGCAGCTCCTGGACAGGGGAGGGTGAAAAACTGTTTTTT.

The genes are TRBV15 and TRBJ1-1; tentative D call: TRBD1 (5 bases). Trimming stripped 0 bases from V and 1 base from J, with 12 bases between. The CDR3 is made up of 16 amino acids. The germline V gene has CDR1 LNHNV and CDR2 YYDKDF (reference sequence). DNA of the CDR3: TGTGCCACCAGCAGAGATTTGGGGGATGGGAACACTGAAGCTTTCTTT. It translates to CATSRDLGDGNTEAFF.

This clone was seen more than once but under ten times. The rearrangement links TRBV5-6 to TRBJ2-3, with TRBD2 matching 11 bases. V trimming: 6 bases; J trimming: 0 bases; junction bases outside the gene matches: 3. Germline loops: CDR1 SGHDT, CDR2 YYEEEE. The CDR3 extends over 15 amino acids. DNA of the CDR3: TGTGCCAGCATTAGGACTAGCGGGAGCACAGATACGCAGTATTTT. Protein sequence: CASIRTSGSTDTQYF.

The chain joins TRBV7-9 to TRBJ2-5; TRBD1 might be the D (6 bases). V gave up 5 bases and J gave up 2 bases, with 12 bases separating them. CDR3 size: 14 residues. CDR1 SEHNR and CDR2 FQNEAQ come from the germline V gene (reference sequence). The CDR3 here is CASSAQGPQETQYF. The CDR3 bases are TGTGCCAGCAGCGCCCAGGGGCCTCAAGAGACCCAGTACTTC.

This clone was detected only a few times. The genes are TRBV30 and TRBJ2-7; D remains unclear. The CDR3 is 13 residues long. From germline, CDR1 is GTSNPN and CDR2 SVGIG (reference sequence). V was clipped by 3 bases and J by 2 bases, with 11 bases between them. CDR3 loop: CAWSPELTYEQYF. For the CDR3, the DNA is TGTGCCTGGAGCCCAGAGTTAACCTACGAGCAGTACTTC.

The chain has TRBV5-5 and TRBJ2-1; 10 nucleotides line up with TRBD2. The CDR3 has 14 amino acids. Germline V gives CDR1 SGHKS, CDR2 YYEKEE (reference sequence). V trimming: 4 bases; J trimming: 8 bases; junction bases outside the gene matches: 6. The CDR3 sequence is CASSHTSGNYEQFF. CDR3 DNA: TGTGCCAGCAGCCACACTAGCGGGAACTATGAGCAGTTCTTC.